This T cell receptor (beta chain) was recorded in a study of blood T cell repertoires in COVID-19. Trimming took off 4 bases at V and 4 bases at J, with 14 bases between the two ends. Germline CDR1 is SGHNT and CDR2 is YENEEA. The CDR3 loop spans 16 amino acids. Some clones are missing from TCRdb's copy, which holds only in-frame ones; the method was immunoSEQ multiplex PCR. The table lists around 150,000 clones, approximately 91% of them singletons, with approximately 2.2% in the top ten. Sequenced material: peripheral blood. V is TRBV11-3 and J is TRBJ1-6, with D perhaps TRBD1 (6 bases). The sequence was collected from a man aged 18 to 29 with acute or convalescent COVID-19. Here the CDR3 reads CASSSMQGQYNSPLHF. CDR3 bases: TGTGCCAGCAGCTCCATGCAAGGACAGTATAATTCACCCCTCCACTTT.